Shown below are 21 T cell receptor beta chains from a single sample sequenced in a study of graft-versus-host responses after intestinal transplantation. Antigens of these TCRs are unknown. Some clones are missing from TCRdb's copy, which holds only in-frame ones; the method was immunoSEQ multiplex PCR. The sample includes approximately 93,000 clones, roughly 90% seen only once; the top ten take 0.069%. Specimen: unstimulated CD8+ T cells sorted from spleen or lymph node cells, collected before transplant. The receptors originated from a human donor who was the organ donor for an intestinal transplant.

V is TRBV12-5 and J is TRBJ2-7, with unresolved D. Germline CDR1 reads LGHNT; CDR2 reads FRNRAP. This CDR3 comprises 11 residues. With 5 bases removed from V and 3 bases from J, the gap between germline ends came to 5 bases. CDR3 sequence (DNA): TGTGCTAGTGGTCCGAGCTACGAGCAGTACTTC. Protein product: CASGPSYEQYF.

This sequence joins TRBV29-1 and TRBJ1-2; TRBD1 aligns across 8 bases. This CDR3 has 14 amino acids. J was trimmed by 3 bases and V by 4 bases; bases with no gene match: 7. CDR1 and CDR2 from the germline V gene are SQVTM and ANQGSEA. The CDR3 reads CSVVLGTGDYGYTF. The CDR3 nucleotides read TGCAGCGTTGTTTTAGGGACAGGTGACTATGGCTACACCTTC.

The chain recombines TRBV27 with TRBJ2-3, with 8 bases matching TRBD1. CDR3 length: 15 amino acids. CDR1 and CDR2 from the germline V gene are MNHEY and SMNVEV (reference sequence). V was pared by 10 bases and J by 4 bases, with 13 bases of the junction left unmatched. CDR3 in amino acids: CATQARAGGADTQYF. The DNA for the CDR3 is TGTGCCACCCAAGCCCGGGCAGGGGGCGCAGATACGCAGTATTTT.

The rearrangement links TRBV9 to TRBJ2-2; D may be TRBD1 (5 bases). The CDR3 has 17 amino acids. V dropped 3 bases and J dropped 2 bases, with 17 bases sitting between them. Germline V gene lookup returns CDR1 SGDLS and CDR2 YYNGEE. CDR3 nucleotides: TGTGCCAGCAGCGCAACCAGGGTTTCCGTTAACACCGGGGAGCTGTTTTTT. It is translated as CASSATRVSVNTGELFF. Using reference TRBV9 and TRBJ2-2 for the parts outside the CDR3, the full variable domain is DSGVTQTPKHLITATGQRVTLRCSPRSGDLSVYWYQQSLDQGLQFLIQYYNGEERAKGNILERFSAQQFPDLHSELNLSSLELGDSALYFCASSATRVSVNTGELFFGEGSRLTVL.

V gene TRBV30 combines with J gene TRBJ2-7; D might be TRBD2 (6 bases). From germline, CDR1 is GTSNPN and CDR2 SVGIG (reference sequence). This CDR3 is built from 12 residues. The V end was cut by 2 bases, the J end by 2 bases, with 7 bases between. CDR3 nucleotides: TGTGCCTGGAGTCCTAGCGCCTACGAGCAGTACTTC. It is translated as CAWSPSAYEQYF.

This chain joins TRBV27 and TRBJ2-5, with 7 nucleotides matching TRBD1. CDR1 and CDR2 (germline): MNHEY, SMNVEV (reference sequence). The V and J ends lost 1 base and 5 bases, in that order; junction bases with no gene match: 1. The CDR3 contains 13 residues. CDR3 DNA sequence: TGTGCCAGCAGTTTATGGACAGGCGAGACCCAGTACTTC. Translated, it gives CASSLWTGETQYF.

The chain couples TRBV20-1 to TRBJ2-7; D is perhaps TRBD1 (6 bases). Trimming removed 4 bases from V and 5 bases from J, with 9 bases in between. CDR3 length: 11 residues. CDR1 is DFQATT and CDR2 is SNEGSKA in the germline V gene (reference sequence). The CDR3 sequence: CSAIQGDEQYF. DNA for the CDR3: TGCAGTGCTATACAGGGCGACGAGCAGTACTTC.

The rearrangement joins TRBV27 to TRBJ2-7, with a weak D call TRBD2 (6 bases). V shed 5 bases and J shed 0 bases, with 14 bases lying between them. This CDR3 has 15 residues. Germline V gene lookup returns CDR1 MNHEY and CDR2 SMNVEV (reference sequence). CDR3 residues: CASSLVAENSYEQYF. The CDR3 nucleotides are TGTGCCAGCAGTCTAGTAGCGGAGAACTCCTACGAGCAGTACTTC.

This chain joins TRBV5-1 and TRBJ2-7; 7 bases agree with TRBD1. The CDR3 spans 12 residues. V shed 7 bases, J shed 2 bases, and the junction held 3 bases outside the gene matches. The germline V gene has CDR1 SGHRS and CDR2 YFSETQ. The CDR3 spells CASRDRTYEQYF. The CDR3 region has the DNA TGCGCCAGCCGGGACAGAACCTACGAGCAGTACTTC. The full variable domain, its missing parts supplied by reference TRBV5-1 and TRBJ2-7, is KAGVTQTPRYLIKTRGQQVTLSCSPISGHRSVSWYQQTPGQGLQFLFEYFSETQRNKGNFPGRFSGRQFSNSRSEMNVSTLELGDSALYLCASRDRTYEQYFGPGTRLTVT.

The rearrangement uses TRBV18 and TRBJ2-1; TRBD2 matches at 13 bases. Per germline, CDR1 KGHSH and CDR2 LQKENI. J gave up 8 bases and V 1 base, and 5 bases lay outside the gene matches. This CDR3 has 16 residues. The CDR3 nucleotides read TGTGCCAGCTCACCACTACTTACTAGCGGGAGGGATGAGCAGTTCTTC. Translation: CASSPLLTSGRDEQFF.

V and J are TRBV4-1 and TRBJ2-5; TRBD1 aligns across 10 bases. The CDR3 runs to 18 residues. Germline CDR1 is MGHRA and CDR2 is YSYEKL. V gave up 2 bases and J gave up 5 bases; unmatched junction bases: 14. CDR3 sequence: CASSQTILGQGRAETQYF. CDR3 bases: TGCGCCAGCAGCCAAACTATCCTGGGACAGGGGCGGGCGGAGACCCAGTACTTC.

This rearrangement joins TRBV5-1 to TRBJ2-7; TRBD2 agrees at 9 bases. The CDR3 consists of 14 residues. V shed 3 bases, J shed 7 bases, and the junction held 8 bases outside the gene matches. Per germline, CDR1 SGHRS and CDR2 YFSETQ. CDR3 sequence reads: CASSYDAGGPEQYF. Written as DNA, the CDR3 is TGCGCCAGCAGCTATGACGCGGGAGGGCCTGAGCAGTACTTC.

The chain employs TRBV4-1 and TRBJ2-5; no reliable D call. V lost 3 bases and J 4 bases, leaving 12 bases between the germline ends. The CDR3 sequence is 14 residues long. Looked up from germline, CDR1 is MGHRA and CDR2 is YSYEKL. The CDR3 DNA sequence: TGCGCCAGCAGCCAGAGCCCTCCGGGAGAGACCCAGTACTTC. Amino acid sequence: CASSQSPPGETQYF.

This sequence joins TRBV5-4 and TRBJ1-4, with D maybe TRBD1 (6 bases). Germline V gives CDR1 SGHNT, CDR2 YYREEE (reference sequence). Trimming pared 4 bases from V and 10 bases from J, leaving 23 bases between. This CDR3 is 16 amino acids long. DNA of the CDR3: TGTGCCAGCAGCCCCTCTATTTCCTTGGGGGCTTCAAAACTGTTTTTT. As protein: CASSPSISLGASKLFF. Variable domain in full (rest from reference TRBV5-4 and TRBJ1-4): ETGVTQSPTHLIKTRGQQVTLRCSSQSGHNTVSWYQQALGQGPQFIFQYYREEENGRGNFPPRFSGLQFPNYSSELNVNALELDDSALYLCASSPSISLGASKLFFGSGTQLSVL.

The V call is TRBV7-9, the J call TRBJ2-7; 7 positions match TRBD1. The germline V gene has CDR1 SEHNR and CDR2 FQNEAQ (reference sequence). J gave up 6 bases and V 4 bases, and 15 bases lay outside the gene matches. The CDR3 contains 16 residues. The CDR3 DNA reads as TGTGCCAGCAGCTCGACAGGGAAATTCCTACTAACCGAGCAGTACTTC. It specifies CASSSTGKFLLTEQYF.

The V and J genes are TRBV7-8 and TRBJ2-1, with 8 positions matching TRBD2. Germline CDR1 is SGHVS and CDR2 is FQNEAQ. This CDR3 contains 19 residues. V was pared by 8 bases and J by 2 bases, with 20 bases of the junction left unmatched. Here the CDR3 reads CASRLNGRALLPAYNEQFF. The CDR3 DNA is TGTGCCAGCCGGCTGAACGGGAGGGCCCTTCTCCCCGCCTACAATGAGCAGTTCTTC.

This clone has only one observation. The V and J genes are TRBV5-6 and TRBJ2-1; 10 bases match TRBD1. There are 15 residues in the CDR3. Trimming removed 3 bases from V and 5 bases from J; junction bases left unmatched: 5. CDR1 is SGHDT and CDR2 is YYEEEE in the germline V gene. The CDR3: CASSSGTGANNEQFF. The CDR3 bases are TGTGCCAGCAGCTCAGGGACAGGGGCTAACAATGAGCAGTTCTTC.

On this clone itself: Other DNA sequences in the sample encode the same CDR3. Here the CDR3 reads CAWSVRISFSFRDRVGYTF. CDR3 coding DNA: TGTGCCTGGAGCGTGAGGATTTCGTTCTCATTCCGGGACAGGGTCGGCTACACCTTC. The chain joins TRBV30 to TRBJ1-2; TRBD1 matches at 9 bases. This CDR3 contains 19 residues. Trimming took 3 bases from V and 8 from J; bases not matched to a gene: 25. The germline CDR1 and CDR2 sequences are GTSNPN and SVGIG (reference sequence).

The gene calls are TRBV7-9 and TRBJ2-2; 7 bases line up with TRBD2. CDR1 is SEHNR, CDR2 FQNEAQ, per germline (reference sequence). The V and J ends lost 5 bases and 1 base, in that order; junction bases with no gene match: 10. The CDR3 loop spans 17 amino acids. This CDR3 is CASSPPGAGVNTGELFF. The CDR3 DNA reads TGTGCCAGCAGCCCCCCCGGGGCGGGAGTGAACACCGGGGAGCTGTTTTTT.

CDR3 sequence: CASSLKVGTEAFF. The CDR3 region has the DNA TGCGCCAGCAGCCTAAAGGTCGGGACTGAAGCTTTCTTT. V usage is TRBV4-1 and J usage is TRBJ1-1, with D hard to call. Germline loops: CDR1 MGHRA, CDR2 YSYEKL. Between the trimmed V and J ends, which lost 4 bases and 5 bases, there was a span of 11 bases. CDR3 size: 13 residues.

The chain carries TRBV7-7 and TRBJ2-7, with 7 bases identical to TRBD2. The germline gives CDR1 SSHAT, CDR2 FNYEAQ (reference sequence). The CDR3 length is 15 residues. The V gene end was trimmed by 0 bases and the J gene end by 3 bases; junction bases not matched to a gene: 5. CDR3 DNA sequence: TGTGCCAGCAGCTTAGCTGCGACTAGCAACTACGAGCAGTACTTC. This encodes CASSLAATSNYEQYF.